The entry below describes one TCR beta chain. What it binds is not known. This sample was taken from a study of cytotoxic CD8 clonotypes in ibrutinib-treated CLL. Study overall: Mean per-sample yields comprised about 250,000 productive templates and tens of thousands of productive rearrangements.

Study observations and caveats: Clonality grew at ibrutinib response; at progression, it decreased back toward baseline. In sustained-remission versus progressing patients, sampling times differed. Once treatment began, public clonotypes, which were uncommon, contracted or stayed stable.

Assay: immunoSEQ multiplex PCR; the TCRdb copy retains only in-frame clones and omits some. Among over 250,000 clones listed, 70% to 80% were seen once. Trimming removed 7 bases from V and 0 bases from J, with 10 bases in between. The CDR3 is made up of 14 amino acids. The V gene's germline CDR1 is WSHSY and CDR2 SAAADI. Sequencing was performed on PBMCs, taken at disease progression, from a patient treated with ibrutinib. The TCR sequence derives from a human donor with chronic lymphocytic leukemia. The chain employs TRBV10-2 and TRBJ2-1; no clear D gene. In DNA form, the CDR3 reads TGCGCCAGCACCCACCCGGACTCCTACAATGAGCAGTTCTTC. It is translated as CASTHPDSYNEQFF.